Shown below are 7 T cell receptor beta chains from a single sample sequenced in a study of blood T cell repertoires in COVID-19. Repertoires were generated with immunoSEQ multiplex PCR, while TCRdb's copy carries only in-frame clones and drops some. The sample carries about 150,000 clones, 80% to 90% recorded once. Sequenced: peripheral blood. The receptors come from a woman aged 55-69 years with COVID-19, enrolled during active disease.

This clone was recorded once. The rearrangement joins TRBV6-6 to TRBJ2-1, with D uncertain. The CDR3 loop spans 13 amino acids. V was pared by 0 bases and J by 7 bases, with 7 bases between. CDR1 MNHNY and CDR2 SVGAGI come from the germline V gene (reference sequence). CDR3 residues: CASSYSELNEQFF. The CDR3 DNA reads TGTGCCAGCAGTTACTCGGAGCTTAATGAGCAGTTCTTC.

This chain joins TRBV27 and TRBJ1-6, with D perhaps TRBD1 (6 bases). The CDR3 extends over 18 amino acids. Trimming removed 5 bases from V and 0 bases from J, with 17 bases in between. Germline values: CDR1 MNHEY, CDR2 SMNVEV (reference sequence). CDR3 sequence (DNA): TGTGCCAGCAGTCTCGACAGGACCTGGAGCTCCTATAATTCACCCCTCCACTTT. It codes for CASSLDRTWSSYNSPLHF.

V and J are TRBV4-1 and TRBJ2-2; TRBD2 might be the D (6 bases). Trimming removed 4 bases at V and 1 base at J, with 10 bases between. The germline V gene has CDR1 MGHRA and CDR2 YSYEKL. The CDR3 totals 15 residues. The DNA for the CDR3 is TGCGCCAGCAGCCTAGCGGACGGGAACACCGGGGAGCTGTTTTTT. Translated, it gives CASSLADGNTGELFF.

The V gene is TRBV6-1, the J gene TRBJ2-1, with 7 bases identical to TRBD1. Germline CDR1 is MNHNS and CDR2 is SASEGT. The junction had 8 bases not matched to a gene; V was cut back by 4 bases and J by 2 bases. This CDR3 region has 16 residues. The CDR3: CASSVSVQGPYNEQFF. The CDR3 region has the DNA TGTGCCAGCAGTGTTTCAGTACAGGGGCCCTACAATGAGCAGTTCTTC.

The chain has TRBV7-2 and TRBJ2-1; 8 bases match TRBD2. This CDR3 region has 18 residues. The V segment lost 4 bases and the J segment 2 bases; nucleotides outside the gene matches: 13. CDR1 and CDR2 (germline): SGHTA, FQGNSA. CDR3 loop: CASSSPRGGRTPYNEQFF. CDR3 coding DNA: TGTGCCAGCAGCTCACCCCGGGGGGGCAGAACCCCCTACAATGAGCAGTTCTTC.

This chain joins TRBV4-1 and TRBJ1-1; 9 nucleotides align to TRBD1. This CDR3 has 14 amino acids. Germline V lookup: CDR1 MGHRA, CDR2 YSYEKL. V was clipped by 3 bases and J by 8 bases; unmatched bases: 7. CDR3 region: CASSHHRGRWEAFF. CDR3 in DNA: TGCGCCAGCAGCCATCACAGGGGGCGGTGGGAAGCTTTCTTT.

The gene calls are TRBV2 and TRBJ2-7; 9 nucleotides align to TRBD1. Looked up from germline, CDR1 is SNHLY and CDR2 is FYNNEI. V was clipped by 4 bases and J by 4 bases; unmatched bases: 8. CDR3 length: 15 amino acids. CDR3 nucleotides: TGTGCCAGCAGTGCGACTAGGACAGGGGCATACGAGCAGTACTTC. It codes for CASSATRTGAYEQYF.